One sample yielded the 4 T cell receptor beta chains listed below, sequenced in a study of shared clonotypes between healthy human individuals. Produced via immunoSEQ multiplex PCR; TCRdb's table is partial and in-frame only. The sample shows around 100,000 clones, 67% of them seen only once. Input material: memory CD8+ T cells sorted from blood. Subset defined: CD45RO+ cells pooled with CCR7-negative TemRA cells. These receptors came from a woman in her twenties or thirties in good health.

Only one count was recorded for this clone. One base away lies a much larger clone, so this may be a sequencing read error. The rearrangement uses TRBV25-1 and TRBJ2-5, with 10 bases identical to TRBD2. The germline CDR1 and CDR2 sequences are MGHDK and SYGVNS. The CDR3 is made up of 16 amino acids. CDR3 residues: CTSSDTGTSEKETQYF. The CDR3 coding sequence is TGTACCAGCAGTGATACCGGGACTAGCGAGAAAGAGACCCAGTACTTC. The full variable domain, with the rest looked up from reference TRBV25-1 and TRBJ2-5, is EADIYQTPRYLVIGTGKKITLECSQTMGHDKMYWYQQDPGMELHLIHYSYGVNSTEKGDLSSESTVSRIRTEHFPLTLESARPSHTSQYLCTSSDTGTSEKETQYFGPGTRLLVL.

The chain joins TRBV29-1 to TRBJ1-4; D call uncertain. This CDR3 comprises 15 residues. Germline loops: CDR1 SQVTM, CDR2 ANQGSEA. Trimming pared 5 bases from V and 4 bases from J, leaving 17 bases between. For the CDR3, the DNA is TGCAGCGTTATAGACCCCCTGGCCGGTAATGAAAAACTGTTTTTT. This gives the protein CSVIDPLAGNEKLFF.

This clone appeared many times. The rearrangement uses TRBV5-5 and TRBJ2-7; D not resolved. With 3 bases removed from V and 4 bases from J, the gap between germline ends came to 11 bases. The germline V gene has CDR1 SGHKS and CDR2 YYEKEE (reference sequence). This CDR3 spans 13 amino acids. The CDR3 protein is CASSWTEIYEQYF. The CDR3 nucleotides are TGTGCCAGCAGCTGGACCGAGATTTACGAGCAGTACTTC.

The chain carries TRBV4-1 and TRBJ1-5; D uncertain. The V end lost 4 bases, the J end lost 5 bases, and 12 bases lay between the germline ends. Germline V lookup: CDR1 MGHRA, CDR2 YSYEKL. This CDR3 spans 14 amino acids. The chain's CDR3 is CASSPPWTDQPQHF. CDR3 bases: TGCGCCAGCAGCCCACCATGGACCGATCAGCCCCAGCATTTT.